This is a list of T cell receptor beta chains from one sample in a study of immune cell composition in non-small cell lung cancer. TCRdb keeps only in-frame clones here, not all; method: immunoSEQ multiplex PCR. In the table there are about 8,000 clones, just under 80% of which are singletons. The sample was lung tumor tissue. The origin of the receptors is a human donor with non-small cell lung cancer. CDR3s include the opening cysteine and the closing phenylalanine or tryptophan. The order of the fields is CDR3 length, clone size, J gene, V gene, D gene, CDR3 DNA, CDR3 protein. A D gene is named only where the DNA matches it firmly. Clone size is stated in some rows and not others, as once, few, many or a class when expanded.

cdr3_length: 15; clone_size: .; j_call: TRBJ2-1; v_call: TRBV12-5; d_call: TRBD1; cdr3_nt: TGTGCTAGTGGTCTCCGGGACAGCCCCTACAATGAGCAGTTCTTC; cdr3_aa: CASGLRDSPYNEQFF
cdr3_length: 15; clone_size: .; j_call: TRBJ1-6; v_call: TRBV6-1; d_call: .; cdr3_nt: TGTGCCAGCAGTTTTTTGGAACAGCCTAATTCACCCCTCCACTTT; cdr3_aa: CASSFLEQPNSPLHF
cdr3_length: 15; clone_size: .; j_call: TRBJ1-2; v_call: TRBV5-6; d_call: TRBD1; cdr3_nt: TGTGCCAGCAGCGATCAGGGGGAGACTAACTATGGCTACACCTTC; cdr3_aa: CASSDQGETNYGYTF
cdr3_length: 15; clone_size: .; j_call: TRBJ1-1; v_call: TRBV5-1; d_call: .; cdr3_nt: TGCGCCAGCAGCTTCGTCTGGGGGCAAGGGACTGAAGCTTTCTTT; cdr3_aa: CASSFVWGQGTEAFF
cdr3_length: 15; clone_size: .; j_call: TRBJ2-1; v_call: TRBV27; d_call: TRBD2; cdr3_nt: TGTGCCAGCAGATCCATAGCGGGGGGGAGTAATGAGCAGTTCTTC; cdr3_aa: CASRSIAGGSNEQFF
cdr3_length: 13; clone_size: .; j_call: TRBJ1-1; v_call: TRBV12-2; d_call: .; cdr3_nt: TGTGCAAGTCGCTTAGTGGGGAACACTGAAGCTTTCTTT; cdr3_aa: CASRLVGNTEAFF
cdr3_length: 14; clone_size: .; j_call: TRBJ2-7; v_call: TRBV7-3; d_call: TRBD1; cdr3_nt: TGTGCCAGCAGCTACCAAGGGGGCGCGGAAGAGCAGTACTTC; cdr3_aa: CASSYQGGAEEQYF
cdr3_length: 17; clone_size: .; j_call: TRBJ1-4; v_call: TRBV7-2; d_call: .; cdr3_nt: TGTGCCAGCAGCTTAGTCGGGTGGGCTGCAACTAATGAAAAACTGTTTTTT; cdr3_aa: CASSLVGWAATNEKLFF
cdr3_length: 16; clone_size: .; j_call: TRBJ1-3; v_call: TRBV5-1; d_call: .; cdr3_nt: TGCGCCAGCAGCTTGACAGGAGTGAACTCTGGAAACACCATATATTTT; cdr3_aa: CASSLTGVNSGNTIYF
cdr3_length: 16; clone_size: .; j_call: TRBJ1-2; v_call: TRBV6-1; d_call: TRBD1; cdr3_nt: TGTGCCAGCAGTGGACAGGGGCCACTGTCTAATAGTGGCTACACCTTC; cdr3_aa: CASSGQGPLSNSGYTF
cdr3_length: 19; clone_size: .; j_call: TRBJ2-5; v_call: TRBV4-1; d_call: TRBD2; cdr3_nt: TGCGCCAGCAGCCAAGGGCTAGCGGGGGGCAACGTGGGGAGGGAGACCCAGTACTTC; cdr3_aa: CASSQGLAGGNVGRETQYF
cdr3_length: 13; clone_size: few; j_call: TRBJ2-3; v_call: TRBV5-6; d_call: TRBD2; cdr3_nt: TGTGCCAGCAGCTTGGCGGGGGGAGATACGCAGTATTTT; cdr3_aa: CASSLAGGDTQYF